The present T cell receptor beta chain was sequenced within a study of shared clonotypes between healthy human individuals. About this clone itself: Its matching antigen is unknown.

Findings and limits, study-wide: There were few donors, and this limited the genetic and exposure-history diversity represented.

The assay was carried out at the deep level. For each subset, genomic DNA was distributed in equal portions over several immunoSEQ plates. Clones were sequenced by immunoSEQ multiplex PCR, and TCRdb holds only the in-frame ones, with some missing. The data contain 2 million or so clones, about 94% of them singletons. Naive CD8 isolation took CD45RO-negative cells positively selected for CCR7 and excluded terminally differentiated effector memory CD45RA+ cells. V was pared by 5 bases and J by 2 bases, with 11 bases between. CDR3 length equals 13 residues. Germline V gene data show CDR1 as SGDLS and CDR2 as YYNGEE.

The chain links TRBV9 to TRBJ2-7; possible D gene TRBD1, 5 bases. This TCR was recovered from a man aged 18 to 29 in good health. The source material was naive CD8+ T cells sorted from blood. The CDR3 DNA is TGTGCCAGCAGTTTGACAGAAACCTACGAGCAGTACTTC. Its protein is CASSLTETYEQYF.